This T cell receptor (beta chain) was recovered during a study of long-term antiretroviral therapy in people with HIV. About the study: Initial samples were collected about a decade before the 2015 immediate-ART recommendation. Overall study results and limits: The repertoire was dominated at all time points by clones expanded before ART.

The CDR3 is made up of 15 amino acids. CDR1 SNHLY and CDR2 FYNNEI come from the germline V gene. Losses at the gene ends were 1 base for V and 2 bases for J; bases not matched to a gene: 5. Every one of the donors gave at least one pre-ART PBMC sample and at least two post-ART PBMC samples. Without exception, participants with HIV were treated in the United States. This clone was counted only a few times. Its antigen is currently unknown. The run of the v3.0 immunoSEQ assay was at survey level. Profiled with immunoSEQ multiplex PCR; TCRdb holds only in-frame clones, not every one. Here the sample spans tens of thousands of clones, around 85% being singletons.

The V call is TRBV2, the J call TRBJ2-7, with 7 positions matching TRBD2. Sequenced here: unsorted PBMCs, sampled 1.2 years after starting antiretroviral therapy. The sequence was collected from a man aged 45 to 65 with HIV. The CDR3 DNA follows: TGTGCCAGCAGTGAAGGGGGGGGAGTAACCTACGAGCAGTACTTC. It yields the protein CASSEGGGVTYEQYF.